This T cell receptor (beta chain) was identified during a study of T cell changes during pregnancy in multiple sclerosis. Using immunoSEQ multiplex PCR, the repertoire was profiled, and TCRdb retains in-frame clones only, with some absent. The sample carries 55,000 to 75,000 clones, around 91% recorded once. Between the trimmed V and J ends, which lost 3 bases and 5 bases, there was a span of 13 bases. Germline-derived CDR1 and CDR2 are SEHNR and FQNEAQ (reference sequence). This CDR3 has 14 residues. The sequence was collected from a female donor in good health, enrolled as a control in a pregnancy study. Sequencing was performed on peripheral blood, taken in the third trimester of pregnancy. The chain uses TRBV7-9 and TRBJ1-1; TRBD1 is a possible D gene (5 bases). CDR3 in amino acids: CASSLGQGETEAFF. The DNA of the CDR3 is TGTGCCAGCAGCTTGGGGCAGGGCGAGACTGAAGCTTTCTTT.